Listed below are T cell receptor beta chains from one sample, sequenced in a study of response to subunit inactivated influenza vaccine. TCRdb analysed the RT-PCR reads with MiXCR anew, one entry per CDR3 protein. Of about 500,000 distinct CDR3 sequences listed, around 7.9% are singletons. The starting material was PBMCs from blood, obtained less than 25 months after vaccination. The receptors shown here come from a man aged 50-75 years who received an inactivated influenza vaccine. CDR3s include the opening cysteine and the closing phenylalanine or tryptophan. A D gene is named only where the DNA matches it firmly.

v_call d_call cdr3_aa
TRBV4-2 TRBD2 CASSTGLAGVPSTDTQYF
TRBV10-3 TRBD2 CAISGLAGMASGANVLTF
TRBV10-3 NA CAISRTEDTDTQYF
TRBV2 NA CASSEAPLRYEQYF
TRBV20-1 TRBD2 CSAAPMAGGPNEQFF
TRBV7-9 NA CASHEQFF
TRBV29-1 NA CSARQANTEAFF
TRBV30 NA CAWSARLGNSYEQYF
TRBV5-1 NA CASSEGTSQETQYF
TRBV7-2 NA CASSLRRDLAGELFF
TRBV7-2 NA CASSHTLSGTGELFF
TRBV6-1 NA CASSPRGQTDYGYTF
TRBV18 NA CASSPRTGQNTGELFF
TRBV7-7 TRBD2 CASSLERAGGGETQYF
TRBV6-1 TRBD2 CASGGLAEIYEQYF
TRBV7-2 TRBD1 CASSRDRGYYGYTF
TRBV11-2 NA CASSSGPRARETQYF
TRBV12-3/TRBV12-4 NA CASSYSGTVTYEQYF
TRBV11-2 NA CASSSLRGPRRETQYF
TRBV4-3 NA CASSQELEPRGYTF
TRBV5-1 TRBD1 CASSRGQVQETQYF
TRBV29-1 NA CSVVVFGNTIYF
TRBV5-1 NA CASSLAAAGTGEKLFF
TRBV10-3 NA CATRRGPSIRSYNEQFF
TRBV27 NA CASKFGSDYEQYF
TRBV7-8 NA CASSSPGTSTDTQYF
TRBV18 TRBD1 CASSTTGTGANVLTF
TRBV10-3 NA CAISFSGDEQYF
TRBV11-3 TRBD1 CASSSRDSHEQYF
TRBV4-3 TRBD2 CASSQDTYRGGPNTGELFF
TRBV7-2 NA CASSSTNPPYEQYF
TRBV5-1 TRBD2 CASSLIAGGGETQYF
TRBV4-3 NA CASSQDQRSSYNSPLHF
TRBV21-1 NA CASSNRGWAYEQYF
TRBV5-1 NA CASSLGSPTDTQYF
TRBV5-1 NA CASSIIGTSYEQYF
TRBV7-9 NA CASSFALAGRTEAFF
TRBV7-8 NA CASSWGRGVTDTQYF
TRBV6-5 NA CASSYTPGGMVSGANVLTF
TRBV12-3/TRBV12-4 NA CASSLGTTYTDTQYF
TRBV6-5 TRBD1 CASSYLRQGADEKLFF
TRBV7-8 TRBD1 CASSLGQVLTDTQYF
TRBV27 NA CASSSRTGNTIYF
TRBV9 TRBD2 CASSVGSQRGYEQYF
TRBV7-8 NA CASSPGLQGGSDTQYF
TRBV28 NA CASTADYAPNEQYF
TRBV6-1 TRBD1 CATKLGQGVQETQYF
TRBV24-1 NA CATSDPLGQGDTQYF
TRBV5-1 NA CASSLAGTATNEKLFF
TRBV19 NA CASSMGWTQNTEAFF
TRBV20-1 NA CSAGPGGPYF
TRBV19 NA CASSRGRVGSSGANVLTF
TRBV6-1 TRBD1 CASRSIQGLGGNTIYF
TRBV10-3 NA CATGGNTIYF
TRBV5-6 NA CASSLVLAPDTQYF
TRBV4-3 TRBD2 CASSQDSHWAGGFDEQFF
TRBV12-3/TRBV12-4 NA CASSLLGSANTIYF
TRBV5-1 TRBD1 CASSLASGQGGEQYF
TRBV7-8 NA CASSLDNQPQHF
TRBV20-1 NA CSARDQGHGRNYGYTF